The 8 T cell receptor beta chains below all came from one sample that was sequenced in a study of blood T cell repertoires in COVID-19. The table came from immunoSEQ multiplex PCR; TCRdb's copy has only in-frame clones and leaves some out. The sample carries about 120,000 clones, around 80% recorded once. Sequencing was performed on peripheral blood. The receptors derive from a man at least 80 years old with active or convalescent COVID-19.

There are a few counts of this clone. This chain connects TRBV6-1 to TRBJ2-5, with 7 bases matching TRBD2. With 7 bases clipped from V and 2 bases from J, the junction kept 10 bases outside the gene matches. Germline CDR1 and CDR2: MNHNS and SASEGT. There are 15 residues in the CDR3. The CDR3 nucleotides read TGTGCCAGCAAGAGGTTCCGGGGGGAACAAGAGACCCAGTACTTC. Residues: CASKRFRGEQETQYF.

The chain couples TRBV24-1 to TRBJ2-1; the match to TRBD2 covers 7 bases. After removal of 3 bases from V and 3 bases from J, the junction contained 4 bases not matched to a gene. Per germline, CDR1 KGHDR and CDR2 SFDVKD. This CDR3 region has 15 residues. DNA of the CDR3: TGTGCCACCAGTGATCCCAGCGGGGACTACAATGAGCAGTTCTTC. It yields the protein CATSDPSGDYNEQFF.

Notes on this clone: The sample holds other DNA sequences that translate to the same CDR3. This chain uses TRBV28 with TRBJ1-4; 8 bases align to TRBD1. Trimming took 5 bases from V and 8 from J; bases not matched to a gene: 7. CDR1 MDHEN and CDR2 SYDVKM come from the germline V gene. This CDR3 region has 14 residues. Here the CDR3 DNA reads TGTGCCAGCAGTCCCGGGACAGGAGAGGAAAAACTGTTTTTT. This gives the protein CASSPGTGEEKLFF.

The V and J genes are TRBV5-1 and TRBJ1-1; D call uncertain. Germline V gene lookup returns CDR1 SGHRS and CDR2 YFSETQ. The CDR3 is 13 residues long. The V end was cut by 4 bases, the J end by 1 base, with 8 bases between. The CDR3 nucleotides read TGCGCCAGCAGCCCAGCGGGGAACACTGAAGCTTTCTTT. Amino acid sequence: CASSPAGNTEAFF.

This clone was detected only once. The rearrangement links TRBV28 to TRBJ2-5; D possibly corresponds to TRBD1 (7 bases). CDR3 length: 18 residues. Looked up from germline, CDR1 is MDHEN and CDR2 is SYDVKM. Trimming left V 6 bases short and J 4 bases short, with 27 bases between. CDR3 sequence: CASSRETASGQRGETQYF. In nucleotides, the CDR3 is TGTGCCAGCAGCCGGGAGACGGCTTCGGGACAGCGAGGAGAGACCCAGTACTTC. The full variable domain, its missing parts supplied by reference TRBV28 and TRBJ2-5, is DVKVTQSSRYLVKRTGEKVFLECVQDMDHENMFWYRQDPGLGLRLIYFSYDVKMKEKGDIPEGYSVSREKKERFSLILESASTNQTSMYLCASSRETASGQRGETQYFGPGTRLLVL.

On this clone: The sample has other DNA sequences that encode this CDR3 too. The chain recombines TRBV19 with TRBJ2-7, with 8 bases identical to TRBD2. The ends lost 3 bases at V and 4 bases at J; junction bases unmatched: 2. The germline CDR1 and CDR2 sequences are LNHDA and SQIVND (reference sequence). The CDR3 spans 13 residues. The CDR3 loop is CASSIGRGYEQYF. The CDR3 nucleotides read TGTGCCAGTAGTATCGGGAGGGGGTACGAGCAGTACTTC.

This clone showed up many times. The genes are TRBV9 and TRBJ1-4, with 7 bases that match TRBD1. Germline V gene data show CDR1 as SGDLS and CDR2 as YYNGEE. This CDR3 region has 15 residues. V shed 8 bases and J 5 bases; nucleotides not matched to a gene: 12. Here the CDR3 reads CASHPSATGNEKLFF. CDR3 nucleotides: TGTGCCAGTCATCCCTCCGCGACAGGGAATGAAAAACTGTTTTTT.

CDR3 bases: TGCGCCAGCAGCCCGAGTAGGGGTGGAAACACCATATATTTT. Encoded protein: CASSPSRGGNTIYF. The rearrangement links TRBV4-3 to TRBJ1-3; tentatively, D is TRBD1 (5 bases). Trimming left V 4 bases short and J 3 bases short, with 10 bases between. The germline gives CDR1 LGHNA, CDR2 YSLEER. The CDR3 sequence is 14 residues long.